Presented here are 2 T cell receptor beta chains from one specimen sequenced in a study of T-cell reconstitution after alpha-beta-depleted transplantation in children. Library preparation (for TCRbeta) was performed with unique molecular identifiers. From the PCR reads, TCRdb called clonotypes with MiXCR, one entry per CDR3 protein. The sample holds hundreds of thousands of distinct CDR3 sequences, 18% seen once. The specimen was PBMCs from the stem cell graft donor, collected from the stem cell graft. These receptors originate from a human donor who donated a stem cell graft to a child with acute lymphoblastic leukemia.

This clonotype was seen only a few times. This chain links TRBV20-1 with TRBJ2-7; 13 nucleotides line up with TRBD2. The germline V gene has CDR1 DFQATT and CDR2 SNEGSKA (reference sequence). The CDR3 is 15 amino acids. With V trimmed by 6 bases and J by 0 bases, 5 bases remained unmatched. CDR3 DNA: TGCAGTGCGCCGGGACTAGCGGGGACCTCCTACGAGCAGTACTTC. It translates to CSAPGLAGTSYEQYF.

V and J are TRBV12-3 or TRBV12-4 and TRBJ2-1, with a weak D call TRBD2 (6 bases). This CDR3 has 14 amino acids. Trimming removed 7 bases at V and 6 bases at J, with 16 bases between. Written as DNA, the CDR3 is TGTGCCAGCACCCTCATGGTCGGGGGCAATGAGCAGTTCTTC. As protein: CASTLMVGGNEQFF.